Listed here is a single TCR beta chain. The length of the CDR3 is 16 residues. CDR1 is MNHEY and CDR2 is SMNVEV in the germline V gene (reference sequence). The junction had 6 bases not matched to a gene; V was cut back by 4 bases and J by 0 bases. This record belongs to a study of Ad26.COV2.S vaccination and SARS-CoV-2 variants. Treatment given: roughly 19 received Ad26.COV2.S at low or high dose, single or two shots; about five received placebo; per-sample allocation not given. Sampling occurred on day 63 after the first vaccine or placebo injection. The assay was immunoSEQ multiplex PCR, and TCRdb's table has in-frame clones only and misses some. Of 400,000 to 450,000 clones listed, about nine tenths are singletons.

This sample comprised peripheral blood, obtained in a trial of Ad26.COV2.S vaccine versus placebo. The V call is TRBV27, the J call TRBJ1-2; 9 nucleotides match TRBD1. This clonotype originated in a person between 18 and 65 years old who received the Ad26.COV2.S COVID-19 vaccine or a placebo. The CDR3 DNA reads TGTGCCAGCAGTTCGCCCGGGACAGGGACTAACTATGGCTACACCTTC. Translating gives CASSSPGTGTNYGYTF.